The next 8 T cell receptor beta chains were all read from a single sample in a study of cytomegalovirus exposure and HLA in healthy donors. PCR primers comprised 60 Vbeta and 13 Jbeta primers. Clones were sequenced by immunoSEQ multiplex PCR, and TCRdb holds only the in-frame ones, with some missing. Among approximately 73,000 clones listed, roughly 70% were seen once. Source material: PBMCs. The receptors come from a man between 65 and 85 years old in good health and CMV-seronegative.

A remark on this clone: The junction differs from germline at one of its ends, possibly a read error. The chain couples TRBV7-9 to TRBJ2-2; a possible D gene is TRBD1 (6 bases). The germline V gene encodes CDR1 SEHNR and CDR2 FQNEAQ (reference sequence). CDR3 length: 18 amino acids. The CDR3 sequence: CSSSDEGTSPSNTGELFF. CDR3 sequence (DNA): TGTTCCAGCAGCGACGAGGGGACATCGCCTTCGAACACCGGGGAGCTGTTTTTT.

The V gene is TRBV6-6, the J gene TRBJ1-1; maybe TRBD1 (5 bases). The CDR3 covers 16 residues. V lost 7 bases and J lost 4, with 22 bases in between. CDR1 and CDR2 (germline): MNHNY, SVGAGI (reference sequence). CDR3 sequence reads: CASNPQGGWRGTEAFF. The CDR3 DNA is TGTGCCAGCAATCCCCAGGGCGGTTGGAGAGGCACTGAAGCTTTCTTT.

The chain carries TRBV14 and TRBJ1-1, with a weak D call TRBD1 (6 bases). The germline gives CDR1 SGHDN, CDR2 FVKESK. V gave up 3 bases and J gave up 1 base, with 15 bases separating them. The CDR3 is 16 residues long. The CDR3 loop reads CASSHYTGHSNTEAFF. CDR3 nucleotides: TGTGCCAGCAGCCATTATACGGGACACTCGAACACTGAAGCTTTCTTT.

A word on this clone: The junction does not match germline at one end; this may be a read error. V and J are TRBV7-9 and TRBJ2-7; 7 bases line up with TRBD2. CDR3 length: 16 amino acids. Germline V gives CDR1 SEHNR, CDR2 FQNEAQ (reference sequence). CDR3 sequence: CSSSLDGAGPSYEQYF. The CDR3 DNA reads TGTTCCAGCAGCTTAGACGGAGCGGGGCCCTCCTACGAGCAGTACTTC.

The chain combines TRBV29-1 with TRBJ1-1; 10 nucleotides line up with TRBD1. This CDR3 has 14 amino acids. Germline V lookup: CDR1 SQVTM, CDR2 ANQGSEA. The V gene end was trimmed by 7 bases and the J gene end by 1 base; junction bases not matched to a gene: 6. CDR3 in amino acids: CSAWDRGQNTEAFF. The CDR3, as DNA: TGCAGCGCATGGGACAGGGGACAGAACACTGAAGCTTTCTTT. Complete variable domain (other parts from reference TRBV29-1 and TRBJ1-1): SAVISQKPSRDICQRGTSLTIQCQVDSQVTMMFWYRQQPGQSLTLIATANQGSEATYESGFVIDKFPISRPNLTFSTLTVSNMSPEDSSIYLCSAWDRGQNTEAFFGQGTRLTVV.

This chain's CDR3 is CAISGAGSSYNEQFF. The CDR3 coding sequence is TGTGCCATCAGTGGGGCGGGAAGCTCCTACAATGAGCAGTTCTTC. The J gene is TRBJ2-1, the V gene TRBV10-3; tentative D call: TRBD2 (6 bases). There are 15 residues in the CDR3. In germline, CDR1 is ENHRY, CDR2 SYGVKD. V was trimmed by 4 bases and J by 0 bases, leaving 10 bases between them.

This rearrangement joins TRBV7-9 to TRBJ1-4; TRBD1 matches 7 bases. Germline-derived CDR1 and CDR2 are SEHNR and FQNEAQ (reference sequence). The J segment lost 8 bases and the V segment lost 4 bases, leaving 7 bases of the junction unmatched. The CDR3 runs to 14 residues. CDR3 in DNA: TGTGCCAGCAGCTCGGGACAGCCAGGGGAAAAACTGTTTTTT. Translating gives CASSSGQPGEKLFF. Filled out from reference TRBV7-9 and TRBJ1-4, the complete variable domain reads DTGVSQNPRHKITKRGQNVTFRCDPISEHNRLYWYRQTLGQGPEFLTYFQNEAQLEKSRLLSDRFSAERPKGSFSTLEIQRTEQGDSAMYLCASSSGQPGEKLFFGSGTQLSVL.

The chain is built from TRBV14 and TRBJ2-1, with 7 bases that match TRBD1. This CDR3 is 16 amino acids long. The V and J ends lost 0 bases and 6 bases, in that order; junction bases with no gene match: 8. Looked up from germline, CDR1 is SGHDN and CDR2 is FVKESK. The CDR3 coding sequence is TGTGCCAGCAGCCAAGATTTGGGCACAGGGGTCAATGAGCAGTTCTTC. Protein sequence: CASSQDLGTGVNEQFF. The whole variable domain, filled in from reference TRBV14 and TRBJ2-1, reads EAGVTQFPSHSVIEKGQTVTLRCDPISGHDNLYWYRRVMGKEIKFLLHFVKESKQDESGMPNNRFLAERTGGTYSTLKVQPAELEDSGVYFCASSQDLGTGVNEQFFGPGTRLTVL.